Listed below are T cell receptor beta chains from one sample, sequenced in a study of blood T cell repertoires in COVID-19. TCRdb's copy holds only in-frame clones and misses some; the assay was immunoSEQ multiplex PCR. The sample lists a few hundred thousand clones, around 81% occurring once. The sequencing sample was made of PBMCs or T cells enriched from blood (not recorded which). All receptors derive from a woman aged 40-49 years with acute COVID-19. Each CDR3 is given with its conserved first and last residue. Each record gives: V gene, CDR3 length, clone size, D gene, J gene, CDR3 DNA, CDR3 protein. A D gene is named only where the DNA matches it firmly. Not all rows give a size; the values are once, few, many and, for expanded clones, a class.

>TRBV5-1|13|.|.|TRBJ1-1
TGCGCCAGCAGCTTGACAGGGATCCCTGAAGCTTTCTTT
CASSLTGIPEAFF
>TRBV28|18|once|TRBD1|TRBJ2-5
TGTGCCAGCAGTCTCTTCACTCCGGGACAGGGTGTTGTAGAGACCCAGTACTTC
CASSLFTPGQGVVETQYF
>TRBV2|14|.|TRBD2|TRBJ2-3
TGTGCCAGTCAACTAGCGGGAGGGCCCGGTACGCAGTATTTT
CASQLAGGPGTQYF
>TRBV27|15|few|TRBD1|TRBJ1-1
TGTGCCAGCAGTTCCGACAGGGAGTTGGACACTGAAGCTTTCTTT
CASSSDRELDTEAFF
>TRBV24-1|16|.|TRBD1|TRBJ2-5
TGTGCCACCAGTGATATGGGACAGGGGGAGGGGGGTGACCAGTACTTC
CATSDMGQGEGGDQYF
>TRBV14|15|few|TRBD2|TRBJ2-1
TGTGCCAGCAGCCAGGCGGTACTAGCGGACAATGAGCAGTTCTTC
CASSQAVLADNEQFF
>TRBV14|13|.|TRBD1|TRBJ1-2
TGTGCCAGCAGTCGGGACAGGGGCTATGGCTACACCTTC
CASSRDRGYGYTF
>TRBV28|17|few|.|TRBJ2-7
TGTGCCAGCAGCTCCTTGGGGTTAGGGGGAGGGCAGGGCGAGCAGTACTTC
CASSSLGLGGGQGEQYF
>TRBV2|15|.|.|TRBJ2-1
TGTGCCACCTTAGTGACAGGCCATAAATTCAATGAGCAGTTCTTC
CATLVTGHKFNEQFF
>TRBV11-2|15|.|TRBD1|TRBJ2-1
TGTGCCAGCAGCTTACCCGGACAGGTTTACAATGAGCAGTTCTTC
CASSLPGQVYNEQFF
>TRBV12-3/TRBV12-4|12|few|.|TRBJ1-6
TGTGCCAGCAGTCCAAATAATTCACCCCTCCACTTT
CASSPNNSPLHF
>TRBV5-1|14|.|.|TRBJ1-3
TGCGCCAGCAGCGACCAGGGGACTGGAAACACCATATATTTT
CASSDQGTGNTIYF
>TRBV3-1/TRBV3-2|14|.|.|TRBJ2-7
TGTGCCAGCAGCCATGGGGCTCTTACCTACGAGCAGTACTTC
CASSHGALTYEQYF
>TRBV5-5|14|.|.|TRBJ1-1
TGTGCCAGCAGCTCCCAGGCAGGGCTGGGTGAAGCTTTCTTT
CASSSQAGLGEAFF
>TRBV9|16|.|TRBD1|TRBJ1-6
TGTGCCAGCAGCGCCAGGCTGGGGGACAGAAATTCACCCCTCCACTTT
CASSARLGDRNSPLHF
>TRBV11-2|14|.|TRBD2|TRBJ2-7
TGTGCCAGCAGCTTTGGGACTAGCGTAGGCGAGCAGTACTTC
CASSFGTSVGEQYF
>TRBV28|18|.|.|TRBJ1-5
TGTGCCAGCAGTTTTAAATTTCCGGAAACAGGGTACAATCAGCCCCAGCATTTT
CASSFKFPETGYNQPQHF
>TRBV27|15|.|TRBD1|TRBJ1-2
TGTGCCAGCAGCCTACAGGGGGCGGATAGCTATGGCTACACCTTC
CASSLQGADSYGYTF
>TRBV28|15|.|.|TRBJ1-1
TGTGCCAGCAGTTCCCCAGGGGCGCCCGGTTCTGAAGCTTTCTTT
CASSSPGAPGSEAFF
>TRBV7-9|14|.|.|TRBJ1-1
TGTGCCAGCAGCACCAGCGGGGGGAACACTGAAGCTTTCTTT
CASSTSGGNTEAFF
>TRBV7-3|15|.|TRBD2|TRBJ2-3
TGTGCCAGCAGCTTACTAGCGGTCAGCACAGATACGCAGTATTTT
CASSLLAVSTDTQYF
>TRBV3-1/TRBV3-2|14|.|.|TRBJ2-3
TGTGCCAGCAGTTTTTCGGCAGGAGGGGATACGCAGTATTTT
CASSFSAGGDTQYF
>TRBV7-8|15|.|TRBD1|TRBJ1-3
TGTGCCAGCAGCCACCGGGACAGCTCTGGAAACACCATATATTTT
CASSHRDSSGNTIYF
>TRBV30|13|.|.|TRBJ2-2
TGTGCCTGGAGACTACAGGACACCGGGGAGCTGTTTTTT
CAWRLQDTGELFF
>TRBV6-5|14|.|TRBD1|TRBJ2-5
TGTGCCAGCAAGGGACAGGGGAGTAAAGAGACCCAGTACTTC
CASKGQGSKETQYF
>TRBV19|13|once|.|TRBJ1-4
TGTGCCAGTAACATTGCAACTAATGAAAAACTGTTTTTT
CASNIATNEKLFF
>TRBV6-2/TRBV6-3|13|.|.|TRBJ1-5
TGTGCCAGCAGCTTGGGGGGGGGCCTGCCCCAGCATTTT
CASSLGGGLPQHF
>TRBV5-8|15|.|.|TRBJ1-4
TGTGCCAGCAGGGTCCGCAGGGCCACTAATGAAAAACTGTTTTTT
CASRVRRATNEKLFF
>TRBV21-1|16|.|.|TRBJ2-7
TGTGCCAGCAGCAACTTTCCGGGACAGGGGACCTACGAGCAGTACTTC
CASSNFPGQGTYEQYF
>TRBV11-1|15|.|TRBD1|TRBJ2-2
TGTGCCAGCAGCTTAGACAGGGGCGTCGTCCGGGAGCTGTTTTTT
CASSLDRGVVRELFF
>TRBV5-6|19|.|TRBD2|TRBJ2-1
TGTGCCAGCAGCTTGCGGTTCGGACTAGCGGGGGGGCGGCTCAATGAGCAGTTCTTC
CASSLRFGLAGGRLNEQFF
>TRBV7-3|15|.|.|TRBJ2-3
TGTGCCAGCAGCTTAAGAATCGACGGGGCAGATACGCAGTATTTT
CASSLRIDGADTQYF
>TRBV4-2|16|.|TRBD2|TRBJ2-4
TGTGCCAGCAGCCAAAAACTAGCGGGAGGAGGAAGCATTCAGTACTTC
CASSQKLAGGGSIQYF
>TRBV7-9|14|.|.|TRBJ2-1
TGTGCCAGCAGCTTCGGGCTCAGGGATAATGAGCAGTTCTTC
CASSFGLRDNEQFF
>TRBV18|14|few|.|TRBJ2-1
TGTGCCAGCTCACCGAGTGGAGGGCTCAATGAGCAGTTCTTC
CASSPSGGLNEQFF
>TRBV5-6|16|once|TRBD1|TRBJ2-3
TGTGCCAGCAGCTCTAGGACAGGGCTAATCACAGATACGCAGTATTTT
CASSSRTGLITDTQYF
>TRBV27|17|.|TRBD1|TRBJ1-1
TGTGCCAGCAGCCGGGACAGGGACACGGGTAAGAACACTGAAGCTTTCTTT
CASSRDRDTGKNTEAFF
>TRBV30|13|few|TRBD1|TRBJ1-1
TGTGCCTGGAGGGGAAACAGGGGGGGACCGGCTTTCTTT
CAWRGNRGGPAFF
>TRBV6-5|15|.|TRBD1|TRBJ1-5
TGTGCCAGCAGCCAGGGGACAGGGGGTCGTCAGCCCCAGCATTTT
CASSQGTGGRQPQHF
>TRBV4-3|12|.|.|TRBJ2-1
TGCGCCAGCAGCGACAGATACAATGAGCAGTTCTTC
CASSDRYNEQFF
>TRBV9|13|.|.|TRBJ2-3
TGTGCCAGCAGTACAGTGAACACAGATACGCAGTATTTT
CASSTVNTDTQYF